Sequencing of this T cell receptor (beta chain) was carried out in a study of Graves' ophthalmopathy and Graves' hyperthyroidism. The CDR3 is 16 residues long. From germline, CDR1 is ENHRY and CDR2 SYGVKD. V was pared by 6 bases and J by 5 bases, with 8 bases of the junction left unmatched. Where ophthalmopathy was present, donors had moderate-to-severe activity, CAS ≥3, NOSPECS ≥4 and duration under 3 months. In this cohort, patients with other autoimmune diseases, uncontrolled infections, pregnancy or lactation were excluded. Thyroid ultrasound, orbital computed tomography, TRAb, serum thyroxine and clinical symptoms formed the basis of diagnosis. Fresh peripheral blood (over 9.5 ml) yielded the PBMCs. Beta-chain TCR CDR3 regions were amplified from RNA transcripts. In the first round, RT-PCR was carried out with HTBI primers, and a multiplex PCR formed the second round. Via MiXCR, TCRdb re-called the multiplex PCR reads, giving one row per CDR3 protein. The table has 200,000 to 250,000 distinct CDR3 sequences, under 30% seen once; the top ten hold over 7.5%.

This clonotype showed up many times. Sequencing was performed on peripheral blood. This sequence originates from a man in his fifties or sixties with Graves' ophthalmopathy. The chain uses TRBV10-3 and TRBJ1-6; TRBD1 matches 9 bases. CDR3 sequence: CAIRGGTGPNNSPLHF. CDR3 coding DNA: TGTGCCATCAGGGGGGGGACAGGGCCGAATAATTCACCCCTCCACTTT.